Below, 17 T cell receptor beta chains from the same sample are listed, as sequenced in a study of control samples from healthy donors and cancer patients. Method: immunoSEQ multiplex PCR; TCRdb's copy keeps in-frame clones and lacks some. This sample has about 77,000 clones, with 80% to 95% found just once. Specimen: blood. The source is a woman aged 55-75 years in good health.

A few counts support this clone. V gene TRBV7-9 combines with J gene TRBJ1-2, with 8 bases fitting TRBD1. The CDR3 covers 14 residues. V was clipped by 5 bases and J by 2 bases; unmatched bases: 4. CDR1 is SEHNR, CDR2 FQNEAQ, per germline (reference sequence). This chain's CDR3 is CASSPTGVNYGYTF. In DNA, the CDR3 is TGTGCCAGCAGCCCGACAGGGGTCAACTATGGCTACACCTTC.

The DNA for the CDR3 is TGTGCCAGCAACATAGCGGGAGGGCGAGATACGCAGTATTTT. Amino acid sequence: CASNIAGGRDTQYF. The V gene is TRBV28, the J gene TRBJ2-3; 11 nucleotides match TRBD2. J was trimmed by 5 bases and V by 7 bases; bases with no gene match: 5. In germline, CDR1 is MDHEN, CDR2 SYDVKM. The length of the CDR3 is 14 residues.

V gene TRBV27 combines with J gene TRBJ2-5, with a weak D call TRBD1 (5 bases). The CDR3 is 15 amino acids. V was pared by 7 bases and J by 1 base, with 16 bases between. Germline CDR1 and CDR2: MNHEY and SMNVEV (reference sequence). This CDR3 is CASTTIGRGQETQYF. The CDR3 region has the DNA TGTGCCAGCACCACCATCGGTAGGGGCCAAGAGACCCAGTACTTC.

CDR3 sequence (DNA): TGTGCCAGCAGTTTGCCAGTTAGCAATCAGCCCCAGCATTTT. Amino acid sequence: CASSLPVSNQPQHF. This chain uses TRBV28 with TRBJ1-5, with D unclear. The V end lost 3 bases, the J end lost 0 bases, and 6 bases lay between the germline ends. The germline CDR1 and CDR2 sequences are MDHEN and SYDVKM. The CDR3 spans 14 residues.

The chain employs TRBV19 and TRBJ1-5; D is ambiguous. Trimming pared 3 bases from V and 6 bases from J, leaving 6 bases between. Germline V gene sequence: CDR1 LNHDA, CDR2 SQIVND (reference sequence). The CDR3 is made up of 12 amino acids. The DNA for the CDR3 is TGTGCCAGTAGTATTGGGATTCAGCCCCAGCATTTT. The encoded protein is CASSIGIQPQHF.

V usage is TRBV9 and J usage is TRBJ2-7, with D hard to call. CDR1 and CDR2 (germline): SGDLS, YYNGEE. This CDR3 has 16 amino acids. V was trimmed by 0 bases and J by 1 base, leaving 14 bases between them. The CDR3 is CASSVEALAGSYEQYF. The CDR3 DNA follows: TGTGCCAGCAGCGTAGAAGCGTTAGCCGGGTCCTACGAGCAGTACTTC.

This sequence joins TRBV7-3 and TRBJ1-5, with 7 bases lining up with TRBD1. This CDR3 has 16 residues. Trimming at V came to 5 bases and at J to 1 base, leaving 8 bases not matched to a gene. Looked up from germline, CDR1 is SGHTA and CDR2 is FQGTGA. The CDR3, as DNA: TGTGCCAGCAGCCTTACAGGGGCTTTAAGCAATCAGCCCCAGCATTTT. Amino acids: CASSLTGALSNQPQHF. Filled out from reference TRBV7-3 and TRBJ1-5, the complete variable domain reads GAGVSQTPSNKVTEKGKYVELRCDPISGHTALYWYRQSLGQGPEFLIYFQGTGAADDSGLPNDRFFAVRPEGSVSTLKIQRTERGDSAVYLCASSLTGALSNQPQHFGDGTRLSIL.

The chain employs TRBV7-8 and TRBJ1-2; 10 bases fit TRBD1. Germline V gene sequence: CDR1 SGHVS, CDR2 FQNEAQ. The CDR3 totals 16 residues. V lost 2 bases and J lost 8; bases outside the gene matches: 11. In DNA, the CDR3 is TGTGCCAGCAGCTTATGGCGGGACAGGGGACAGCAAGGCTACACCTTC. Its protein product is CASSLWRDRGQQGYTF.

The chain carries TRBV4-3 and TRBJ2-3; no reliable D call. Germline CDR1 reads LGHNA; CDR2 reads YSLEER. There are 13 residues in the CDR3. Trimming removed 0 bases at V and 5 bases at J, with 6 bases between. CDR3 coding DNA: TGCGCCAGCAGCCAAGAAGAGCGAGATACGCAGTATTTT. Its translation: CASSQEERDTQYF.

This chain uses TRBV6-2 or TRBV6-3 with TRBJ2-3, with 13 bases matching TRBD2. Per germline, CDR1 MNHEY and CDR2 SVGEGT. V trimming: 6 bases; J trimming: 1 base; junction bases outside the gene matches: 13. The CDR3 contains 19 residues. For the CDR3, the DNA is TGTGCCAGCAGCGGAAGAAGGACTAGCGGGAGCGGGGGCACAGATACGCAGTATTTT. Its protein product is CASSGRRTSGSGGTDTQYF.

The V gene is TRBV5-1, the J gene TRBJ1-2; D uncertain. CDR3 length equals 13 residues. Germline V CDR1 and CDR2: SGHRS, YFSETQ. Trimming removed 0 bases from V and 4 bases from J, with 7 bases in between. The CDR3 sequence: CASSLGFGYGYTF. The CDR3 DNA reads as TGCGCCAGCAGCTTGGGGTTTGGCTATGGCTACACCTTC. The full variable domain, with the rest looked up from reference TRBV5-1 and TRBJ1-2, is KAGVTQTPRYLIKTRGQQVTLSCSPISGHRSVSWYQQTPGQGLQFLFEYFSETQRNKGNFPGRFSGRQFSNSRSEMNVSTLELGDSALYLCASSLGFGYGYTFGSGTRLTVV.

CDR3 loop: CASSLFGTGQNIQYF. CDR3 nucleotide sequence: TGTGCCAGCAGTTTATTCGGGACAGGGCAAAACATTCAGTACTTC. The chain links TRBV28 to TRBJ2-4, with 9 bases matching TRBD1. Germline V gene data show CDR1 as MDHEN and CDR2 as SYDVKM. With V trimmed by 1 base and J by 5 bases, 3 bases remained unmatched. The CDR3 length is 15 residues.

This CDR3 reads CASSPDSSYEQYF. The CDR3 DNA reads TGTGCCAGCTCACCAGACAGTTCCTACGAGCAGTACTTC. V and J are TRBV18 and TRBJ2-7; D may be TRBD1 (5 bases). This CDR3 spans 13 amino acids. Per germline, CDR1 KGHSH and CDR2 LQKENI. The V end was cut by 2 bases, the J end by 1 base, with 6 bases between.

The gene calls are TRBV6-6 and TRBJ1-2; D perhaps matches TRBD1 (5 bases). Germline V gene lookup returns CDR1 MNHNY and CDR2 SVGAGI (reference sequence). The CDR3 totals 14 residues. V lost 7 bases, J lost 5 bases, and 17 bases lay in between. CDR3 in DNA: TGTGCCAGCAAAGTTGCCGGGACGGAGTATGGCTACACCTTC. Translated: CASKVAGTEYGYTF.

This rearrangement joins TRBV27 to TRBJ1-3; D is unclear. The V end lost 8 bases, the J end lost 0 bases, and 8 bases lay between the germline ends. This CDR3 comprises 13 residues. The germline CDR1 and CDR2 sequences are MNHEY and SMNVEV (reference sequence). CDR3 sequence reads: CASWSYSGNTIYF. CDR3 nucleotides: TGTGCCAGCTGGTCTTACTCTGGAAACACCATATATTTT.

The J gene is TRBJ2-3, the V gene TRBV6-2 or TRBV6-3; TRBD2 matches 10 bases. V trimming: 5 bases; J trimming: 3 bases; junction bases outside the gene matches: 8. This CDR3 region has 16 residues. The V gene's germline CDR1 is MNHEY and CDR2 SVGEGT. CDR3 sequence reads: CASSNRAGGPTDTQYF. As DNA, the CDR3 is TGTGCCAGCAGTAATCGAGCGGGAGGGCCGACAGATACGCAGTATTTT.

Notes on this clone: Other nucleotide sequences from this sample produce the same CDR3. The chain links TRBV11-2 to TRBJ1-2, with a weak D call TRBD1 (6 bases). The CDR3 spans 15 residues. Trimming pared 1 base from V and 7 bases from J, leaving 16 bases between. CDR1 is SGHAT, CDR2 FQNNGV, per germline. CDR3 residues: CASSLGSSGGRGYTF. DNA for the CDR3: TGTGCCAGCAGCTTAGGTTCGTCGGGGGGGCGTGGCTACACCTTC.